This T cell receptor (beta chain) derives from a study of blood T cell repertoires in COVID-19. Study-level background: PBMCs, B-cell-depleted T cells, or T cells were the source of the cDNA or gDNA that made up the material.

TCRdb's copy holds only in-frame clones and misses some; the assay was immunoSEQ multiplex PCR. This table has tens of thousands of clones, more than 70% appearing once. This sequence originates from a man aged 50-60 years with active COVID-19. Specimen: peripheral blood.

The CDR3 DNA reads TGTGCCAGCAGTTTAACAGGGGTGCAGCCCCAGCATTTT. This sequence encodes CASSLTGVQPQHF. V usage is TRBV12-3 or TRBV12-4 and J usage is TRBJ1-5, with 7 bases fitting TRBD1. The CDR3 sequence is 13 residues long. V lost 2 bases and J lost 7; bases outside the gene matches: 2.